This T cell receptor beta chain stems from a study of T cells in Graves' hyperthyroidism and ophthalmopathy. Study information: Staff took peripheral blood when the initial diagnosis was made, before any treatment began. Points from the study as a whole: Most thyroid clonotypes expanded above 0.001 were also detected in blood.

As for this clonotype: Antigen: not known.

The CDR3 regions of TCR beta were amplified from RNA transcripts. The HTBI primer set was used in a first-round RT-PCR of the TCR CDR3. TCRdb reanalysed the multiplex PCR reads using MiXCR and keeps one entry per CDR3 protein. This table holds roughly 400,000 distinct CDR3 sequences, about 14% found once. The junction had 10 bases not matched to a gene; V was cut back by 6 bases and J by 6 bases. Germline V gives CDR1 MGHRA, CDR2 YSYEKL. This CDR3 is built from 14 residues. Sequenced material: blood. This chain connects TRBV4-1 to TRBJ2-7; 8 nucleotides line up with TRBD1. The source of this sequence is a man aged 45-65 years with Graves' ophthalmopathy. CDR3 DNA: TGCGCCAGCAGACTGGACAGGGAGATTGGCGAGCAGTACTTC. It specifies CASRLDREIGEQYF.